This T cell receptor beta chain was documented in a study of shared clonotypes between healthy human individuals. Background on the study: Two women and a few men aged 18 to 49 served as donors. Study results and limitations: Generally, estimated richness proved larger in naive subsets than it did in memory subsets. Sample collection involved blood only; tissue repertoires are likely different.

Turning to this clone: Its antigen is not known.

Produced via immunoSEQ multiplex PCR; TCRdb's table is partial and in-frame only. The sample shows hundreds of thousands of clones, 73% of them seen only once. Adult Caucasians living in Nashville, Tennessee made up all of the donors. This TCR came from a young woman in good health. The sample was memory CD4+ T cells sorted from blood. As to subset: CD45RA-negative fraction.

CDR3 sequence (DNA): TGTGCCAGCTCACCGCAATATAATGAACAAGAGACCCAGTACTTC. Residues: CASSPQYNEQETQYF. The chain couples TRBV18 to TRBJ2-5, with D uncertain. This CDR3 spans 15 amino acids. The germline V and J ends were trimmed by 3 bases and 2 bases, with 13 bases remaining between them. Germline CDR1 KGHSH, CDR2 LQKENI.